Described below is a single T cell receptor (beta chain) sequence and its context. In germline, CDR1 is SGHTA, CDR2 FQGTGA. After removal of 4 bases from V and 3 bases from J, the junction contained 2 bases not matched to a gene. The CDR3 spans 13 residues. This sample was included in a study of blood T cell repertoires in COVID-19. Seattle researchers signed up patients amid active infection and tracked them longitudinally. Measured with immunoSEQ multiplex PCR; TCRdb has only the in-frame clones, and not every one. The table shows 55,000 to 65,000 clones, with around four fifths occurring only once.

The receptor was derived from a man aged 55 to 69 with COVID-19, enrolled during active disease. Sample: peripheral blood. The chain joins TRBV7-3 to TRBJ1-1, with 7 positions matching TRBD1. The chain's CDR3 is CASSSTGYTEAFF. As DNA, the CDR3 is TGTGCCAGCAGCTCGACAGGGTACACTGAAGCTTTCTTT.